This entry lists 8 T cell receptor beta chains sequenced from one sample in a study of T-cell memory formation after mild COVID-19. TCRdb independently ran MiXCR on the 5' RACE reads; one entry per CDR3 protein. The sample has about 210,000 distinct CDR3 sequences; under 12% are singletons. Sequenced input: PBMCs or a T cell subset sorted from them (not recorded which). Receptors were obtained from a man aged 18 to 29 who had mild COVID-19 (a few samples of this study predate the infection). Cell type and time point are not known.

This chain joins TRBV5-1 and TRBJ2-3; 10 bases are shared with TRBD2. CDR1 is SGHRS and CDR2 is YFSETQ in the germline V gene. The J segment lost 0 bases and the V segment lost 0 bases, leaving 4 bases of the junction unmatched. This CDR3 is built from 17 residues. The CDR3 loop reads CASSLVLAGDSTDTQYF. CDR3 coding DNA: TGCGCCAGCAGCTTGGTTCTAGCGGGGGATAGCACAGATACGCAGTATTTT.

V is TRBV28 and J is TRBJ1-2; D gene unclear. The germline CDR1 and CDR2 sequences are MDHEN and SYDVKM. There are 11 residues in the CDR3. V was cut by 7 bases and J by 4 bases, with 7 bases left in between. The CDR3 sequence: CASTLGYGYTF. In DNA, the CDR3 is TGTGCCAGCACCTTAGGCTATGGCTACACCTTC.

This clonotype was recorded a few times. This sequence joins TRBV5-1 and TRBJ1-2, with 11 positions matching TRBD1. With V trimmed by 4 bases and J by 6 bases, 5 bases remained unmatched. The germline gives CDR1 SGHRS, CDR2 YFSETQ. This CDR3 is 14 amino acids long. The CDR3 here is CASSAGTGGNGYTF. The CDR3 nucleotides are TGCGCCAGCAGCGCCGGGACAGGGGGAAATGGCTACACCTTC. The full variable domain, rest sourced from reference TRBV5-1 and TRBJ1-2, is KAGVTQTPRYLIKTRGQQVTLSCSPISGHRSVSWYQQTPGQGLQFLFEYFSETQRNKGNFPGRFSGRQFSNSRSEMNVSTLELGDSALYLCASSAGTGGNGYTFGSGTRLTVV.

A few counts support this clonotype. The rearrangement joins TRBV7-9 to TRBJ2-4; D is unresolved. V lost 5 bases and J 6 bases, leaving 11 bases between the germline ends. The CDR3 length is 13 residues. Germline-derived CDR1 and CDR2 are SEHNR and FQNEAQ (reference sequence). The CDR3 reads CASSPHVLNIQYF. Written as DNA, the CDR3 is TGTGCCAGCAGCCCCCACGTTTTAAACATTCAGTACTTC.

Ten or more counts support this clonotype. The chain recombines TRBV15 with TRBJ2-4; perhaps TRBD2 as D (6 bases). Trimming pared 8 bases from V and 8 bases from J, leaving 19 bases between. The germline V gene encodes CDR1 LNHNV and CDR2 YYDKDF (reference sequence). The CDR3 length is 14 residues. The CDR3 DNA is TGTGCCACCGGCCGTGGGGCGGGGCCGGACATTCAGTACTTC. It translates to CATGRGAGPDIQYF.

This chain joins TRBV14 and TRBJ1-5; the D is unclear. Trimming stripped 4 bases from V and 9 bases from J, with 13 bases between. There are 13 residues in the CDR3. Germline CDR1 reads SGHDN; CDR2 reads FVKESK. The DNA of the CDR3 is TGTGCCAGCAGCCTCAGCTATCGGGGGCCCCAGCATTTT. It encodes CASSLSYRGPQHF.

The chain joins TRBV10-3 to TRBJ1-2; D possibly corresponds to TRBD1 (5 bases). The CDR3 has 15 residues. Germline loops: CDR1 ENHRY, CDR2 SYGVKD. The ends were cut back, 1 base at V and 7 bases at J, with 16 bases in the middle. The CDR3 is CAISEFQGPTSGYTF. The CDR3 DNA sequence: TGTGCCATCAGTGAGTTTCAGGGACCGACTTCTGGCTACACCTTC.

This clonotype was seen a handful of times. The rearrangement uses TRBV6-5 and TRBJ2-5; D is unclear. Germline CDR1 reads MNHEY; CDR2 reads SVGAGI. The CDR3 loop spans 13 amino acids. V lost 6 bases and J 4 bases, leaving 12 bases between the germline ends. CDR3 sequence: CASRFGMAETQYF. In DNA, the CDR3 is TGTGCCAGCAGATTTGGTATGGCAGAGACCCAGTACTTC.